The rows below give T cell receptor beta chains drawn from one sample of a study of blood T cell repertoires in COVID-19. Method: immunoSEQ multiplex PCR; TCRdb's copy keeps in-frame clones and lacks some. In the table there are a few hundred thousand clones, 75% to 90% of which are singletons. The source material was PBMCs or T cells enriched from blood (not recorded which). The source of these receptors is a woman aged 50 to 65 who had recovered from COVID-19. CDR3s leave out the opening cysteine and the closing phenylalanine or tryptophan. A D gene is named only where the DNA matches it firmly.

v_gene,j_gene,d_gene,CDR3aa
TRBV18,TRBJ1-5,-,ASSPGGNQPQH
TRBV4-1,TRBJ2-3,-,ASSQGPETYTDTQY
TRBV11-1,TRBJ2-7,TRBD1,ASSRGQGYEQY
TRBV2,TRBJ2-7,TRBD2,ASILRRLAGGNEQY
TRBV2,TRBJ2-2,TRBD2,ASSLAGLPGELF
TRBV7-9,TRBJ2-3,-,ASSLVAGLDTQY
TRBV3-1/TRBV3-2,TRBJ1-6,-,ASSPAQVGRSPLH
TRBV4-3,TRBJ2-1,TRBD2,ASSRDLAGASNEQF
TRBV24-1,TRBJ2-1,TRBD2,ATPTGASGRASYNEQF
TRBV9,TRBJ2-1,TRBD2,ASSERLAGISEQF
TRBV7-8,TRBJ1-2,TRBD1,ASSQNRLTGDYT